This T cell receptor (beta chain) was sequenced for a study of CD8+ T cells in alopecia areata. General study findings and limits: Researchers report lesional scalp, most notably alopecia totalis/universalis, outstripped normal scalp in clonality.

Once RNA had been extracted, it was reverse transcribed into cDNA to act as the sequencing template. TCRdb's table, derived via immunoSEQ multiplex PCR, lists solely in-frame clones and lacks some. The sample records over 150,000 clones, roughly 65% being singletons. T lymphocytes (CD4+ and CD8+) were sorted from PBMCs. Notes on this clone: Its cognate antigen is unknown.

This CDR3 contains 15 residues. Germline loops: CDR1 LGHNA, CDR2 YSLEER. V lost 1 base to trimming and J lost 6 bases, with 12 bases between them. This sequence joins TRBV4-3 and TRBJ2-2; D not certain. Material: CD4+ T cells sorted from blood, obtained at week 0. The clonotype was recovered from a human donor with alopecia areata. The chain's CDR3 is CASSQGPLDPGELFF. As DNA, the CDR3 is TGCGCCAGCAGCCAAGGCCCCTTGGACCCCGGGGAGCTGTTTTTT.